The 17 T cell receptor beta chains in this list originate from one sample, sequenced in a study of brain T cells in children with intractable seizures. Profiling relied on immunoSEQ multiplex PCR, and the TCRdb table lists in-frame clones only, not all of them. Here the sample spans about 22,000 clones, 94% being singletons. Sequenced material: peripheral blood, taken at surgery. These receptor sequences come from a boy younger than 18 with focal cortical dysplasia and intractable seizures.

The rearrangement links TRBV7-9 to TRBJ1-1, with unresolved D. V lost 4 bases and J lost 7, with 16 bases in between. The CDR3 has 14 residues. Germline-derived CDR1 and CDR2 are SEHNR and FQNEAQ (reference sequence). The CDR3 bases are TGTGCCAGCAGCTCAGACGGACGGTTGGGTGAAGCTTTCTTT. It codes for CASSSDGRLGEAFF.

The V and J genes are TRBV7-9 and TRBJ2-7; 12 bases align to TRBD1. V lost 5 bases to trimming and J lost 6 bases; unmatched junction nucleotides: 8. The germline V gene has CDR1 SEHNR and CDR2 FQNEAQ (reference sequence). This CDR3 comprises 15 residues. The CDR3 sequence: CASSAPGQGAFEQYF. Written as DNA, the CDR3 is TGTGCCAGCAGCGCACCGGGACAGGGGGCCTTCGAGCAGTACTTC.

The chain employs TRBV9 and TRBJ2-1; D unclear. V was cut by 0 bases and J by 0 bases, with 7 bases left in between. Germline CDR1 reads SGDLS; CDR2 reads YYNGEE. The CDR3 loop spans 15 amino acids. The CDR3 is CASSVDYRSYNEQFF. CDR3 nucleotide sequence: TGTGCCAGCAGCGTAGACTACCGCTCCTACAATGAGCAGTTCTTC.

The chain recombines TRBV5-1 with TRBJ2-5; possibly TRBD2 for D (6 bases). The germline gives CDR1 SGHRS, CDR2 YFSETQ. The CDR3 is made up of 15 amino acids. The V end lost 0 bases, the J end lost 5 bases, and 14 bases lay between the germline ends. The CDR3, as DNA: TGCGCCAGCAGCTTGGTTCGGGGCGGGGTGGAGACCCAGTACTTC. Protein sequence: CASSLVRGGVETQYF.

This chain links TRBV19 with TRBJ1-4; 7 bases align to TRBD1. The CDR3 extends over 15 amino acids. The junction had 6 bases not matched to a gene; V was cut back by 4 bases and J by 4 bases. Germline CDR1 LNHDA, CDR2 SQIVND (reference sequence). Here the CDR3 reads CASSTTGRYNEKLFF. As DNA, the CDR3 is TGTGCCAGTAGTACGACAGGGCGGTATAATGAAAAACTGTTTTTT.

J is TRBJ1-1 and V is TRBV4-1; possibly TRBD1 for D (5 bases). This CDR3 is 16 amino acids long. Trimming left V 4 bases short and J 0 bases short, with 15 bases between. Germline V gives CDR1 MGHRA, CDR2 YSYEKL. For the CDR3, the DNA is TGCGCCAGCAGCCTCGAACGGGACTTCTTGAACACTGAAGCTTTCTTT. Protein: CASSLERDFLNTEAFF.

The rearrangement joins TRBV3-1 (or the pseudogene TRBV3-2) to TRBJ1-5; 10 bases agree with TRBD1. The CDR3 is made up of 17 amino acids. Germline V gene data show CDR1 as LGHDT and CDR2 as YNNKEL (reference sequence). V lost 2 bases, J lost 2 bases, and 6 bases stayed unmatched. For the CDR3, the DNA is TGTGCCAGCAGCCAATGGGGAGGGACAGGGGGCAATCAGCCCCAGCATTTT. Translated, it gives CASSQWGGTGGNQPQHF.

This chain joins TRBV27 and TRBJ1-2, with 7 bases lining up with TRBD1. V shed 4 bases, J shed 4 bases, and the junction held 3 bases outside the gene matches. This CDR3 comprises 13 residues. Germline V lookup: CDR1 MNHEY, CDR2 SMNVEV (reference sequence). CDR3 coding DNA: TGTGCCAGCAGTTCCAGGGGGGGCTATGGCTACACCTTC. It translates to CASSSRGGYGYTF.

The rearrangement joins TRBV7-8 to TRBJ1-5; D may be TRBD1 (5 bases). Germline-derived CDR1 and CDR2 are SGHVS and FQNEAQ. CDR3 length: 13 residues. Deletions cut 4 bases from V and 4 bases from J, with 8 bases between. CDR3 nucleotide sequence: TGTGCCAGCAGCTGGGGCAGAAATCAGCCCCAGCATTTT. The encoded protein is CASSWGRNQPQHF.

The V gene is TRBV24-1, the J gene TRBJ1-2, with a tentative D call TRBD1 (5 bases). V was clipped by 4 bases and J by 4 bases, with 15 bases between them. This CDR3 comprises 15 residues. CDR1 KGHDR and CDR2 SFDVKD come from the germline V gene. This CDR3 is CATSDPRGQSYGYTF. DNA of the CDR3: TGTGCCACCAGTGACCCCAGAGGACAAAGCTATGGCTACACCTTC.

The chain links TRBV7-9 to TRBJ1-1, with 7 bases lining up with TRBD1. The CDR3 length is 15 residues. After removal of 2 bases from V and 0 bases from J, the junction contained 3 bases not matched to a gene. Germline CDR1 reads SEHNR; CDR2 reads FQNEAQ (reference sequence). The CDR3 coding sequence is TGTGCCAGCAGCTTACCCCAGGGGGTGAACACTGAAGCTTTCTTT. Translating gives CASSLPQGVNTEAFF.

V usage is TRBV19 and J usage is TRBJ1-1, with D possibly being TRBD1 (5 bases). This CDR3 has 15 amino acids. The V gene's germline CDR1 is LNHDA and CDR2 SQIVND (reference sequence). Between the trimmed V and J ends, which lost 1 base and 3 bases, there was a span of 12 bases. DNA for the CDR3: TGTGCCAGTAGTATAGTCGGGGCGGGGGACACTGAAGCTTTCTTT. Protein: CASSIVGAGDTEAFF.

The chain joins TRBV9 to TRBJ1-4; 7 nucleotides line up with TRBD1. There are 14 residues in the CDR3. Germline CDR1 SGDLS, CDR2 YYNGEE. Unmatched junction bases numbered 4, after V lost 0 bases and J lost 8 bases. The CDR3 DNA reads as TGTGCCAGCAGCGTAGGACAGGGACGGGAAAAACTGTTTTTT. Its protein product is CASSVGQGREKLFF. Full variable domain (rest looked up from reference TRBV9 and TRBJ1-4): DSGVTQTPKHLITATGQRVTLRCSPRSGDLSVYWYQQSLDQGLQFLIQYYNGEERAKGNILERFSAQQFPDLHSELNLSSLELGDSALYFCASSVGQGREKLFFGSGTQLSVL.

In this sample, this clone turned up a few times. V usage is TRBV2 and J usage is TRBJ2-3; D is possibly TRBD2 (6 bases). V shed 5 bases and J shed 3 bases, with 15 bases lying between them. The CDR3 is 15 residues long. From germline, CDR1 is SNHLY and CDR2 FYNNEI. This CDR3 is CASSFQAAGTDTQYF. In nucleotides, the CDR3 is TGTGCCAGCAGTTTTCAGGCGGCGGGGACAGATACGCAGTATTTT. Variable domain in full (rest from reference TRBV2 and TRBJ2-3): EPEVTQTPSHQVTQMGQEVILRCVPISNHLYFYWYRQILGQKVEFLVSFYNNEISEKSEIFDDQFSVERPDGSNFTLKIRSTKLEDSAMYFCASSFQAAGTDTQYFGPGTRLTVL.

V usage is TRBV7-9 and J usage is TRBJ1-2, with TRBD1 matching 7 bases. The V gene's germline CDR1 is SEHNR and CDR2 FQNEAQ (reference sequence). The junction had 7 bases not matched to a gene; V was cut back by 6 bases and J by 3 bases. The CDR3 covers 14 residues. The CDR3 DNA reads TGTGCCAGCAGACATGACAGGGACGACTATGGCTACACCTTC. Protein product: CASRHDRDDYGYTF.

The V and J genes are TRBV5-6 and TRBJ1-2; D uncertain. V was pared by 4 bases and J by 1 base, with 5 bases between. CDR3 length: 12 residues. Germline CDR1 SGHDT, CDR2 YYEEEE. CDR3 amino acids: CASSAVNYGYTF. In DNA form, the CDR3 reads TGTGCCAGCAGCGCGGTTAACTATGGCTACACCTTC. Looking up the rest from reference TRBV5-6 and TRBJ1-2 gives the full variable domain: DAGVTQSPTHLIKTRGQQVTLRCSPKSGHDTVSWYQQALGQGPQFIFQYYEEEERQRGNFPDRFSGHQFPNYSSELNVNALLLGDSALYLCASSAVNYGYTFGSGTRLTVV.

The V call is TRBV29-1, the J call TRBJ2-3; 13 nucleotides match TRBD2. This CDR3 region has 16 residues. CDR1 and CDR2 (germline): SQVTM, ANQGSEA. The trim removed 6 bases at V and 4 bases at J, leaving 10 bases unmatched. The CDR3 DNA reads as TGCAGCGTCAGAGGCCTACTAGCGGGGGGGGCAGATACGCAGTATTTT. This sequence encodes CSVRGLLAGGADTQYF.